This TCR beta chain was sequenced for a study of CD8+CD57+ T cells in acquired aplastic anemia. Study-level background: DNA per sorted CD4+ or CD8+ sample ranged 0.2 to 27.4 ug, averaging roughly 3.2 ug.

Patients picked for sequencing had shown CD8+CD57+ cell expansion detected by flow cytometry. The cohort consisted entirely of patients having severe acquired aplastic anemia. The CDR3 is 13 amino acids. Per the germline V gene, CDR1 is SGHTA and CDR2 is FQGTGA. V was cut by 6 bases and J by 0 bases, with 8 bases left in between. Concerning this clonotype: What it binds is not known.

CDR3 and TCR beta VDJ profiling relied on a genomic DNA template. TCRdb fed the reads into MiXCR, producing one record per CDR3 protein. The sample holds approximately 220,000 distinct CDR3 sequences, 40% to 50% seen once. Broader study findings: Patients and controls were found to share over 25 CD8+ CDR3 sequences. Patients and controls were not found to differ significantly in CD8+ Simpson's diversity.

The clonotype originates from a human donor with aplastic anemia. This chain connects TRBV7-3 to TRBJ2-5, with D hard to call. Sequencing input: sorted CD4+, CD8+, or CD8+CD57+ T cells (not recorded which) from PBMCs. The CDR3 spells CASRPKYQETQYF. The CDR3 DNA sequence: TGTGCCAGCAGGCCCAAGTACCAAGAGACCCAGTACTTC.